Following are 21 T cell receptor beta chains from one sample sequenced in a study of T cell changes during pregnancy in multiple sclerosis. Repertoires were generated with immunoSEQ multiplex PCR, while TCRdb's copy carries only in-frame clones and drops some. The sample shows approximately 18,000 clones, approximately 84% of them seen only once. The source was CD8+ T cells from peripheral blood mononuclear cells, collected in the second trimester of pregnancy. These receptors were taken from a female donor in good health, enrolled as a control in a pregnancy study.

The chain couples TRBV27 to TRBJ2-3; 8 bases align to TRBD2. The J segment lost 2 bases and the V segment lost 7 bases, leaving 5 bases of the junction unmatched. Looked up from germline, CDR1 is MNHEY and CDR2 is SMNVEV (reference sequence). The CDR3 sequence is 14 residues long. CDR3 sequence reads: CASTGGPVTDTQYF. CDR3 coding DNA: TGTGCCAGCACGGGGGGGCCAGTCACAGATACGCAGTATTTT.

The gene calls are TRBV19 and TRBJ2-2; 7 bases align to TRBD1. With V trimmed by 7 bases and J by 2 bases, 4 bases remained unmatched. CDR3 length: 14 amino acids. CDR1 and CDR2 (germline): LNHDA, SQIVND (reference sequence). In nucleotides, the CDR3 is TGTGCCAGTACAGACAGGGTTAACACCGGGGAGCTGTTTTTT. Translated, it gives CASTDRVNTGELFF.

In its sample, this clone was seen a few times. The V gene is TRBV7-9, the J gene TRBJ1-1, with TRBD1 matching 8 bases. From germline, CDR1 is SEHNR and CDR2 FQNEAQ (reference sequence). Trimming removed 5 bases from V and 3 bases from J; junction bases left unmatched: 8. This CDR3 region has 15 residues. This CDR3 is CASSPGTGQHTEAFF. CDR3 DNA: TGTGCCAGCAGCCCGGGGACAGGCCAGCACACTGAAGCTTTCTTT.

The V and J genes are TRBV7-3 and TRBJ2-1; 11 nucleotides agree with TRBD2. The CDR3 runs 15 residues. Germline V gene data show CDR1 as SGHTA and CDR2 as FQGTGA. V shed 1 base, J shed 5 bases, and the junction held 1 base outside the gene matches. The chain's CDR3 is CASSLIAGGNNEQFF. As DNA, the CDR3 is TGTGCCAGCAGCTTAATAGCGGGGGGGAACAATGAGCAGTTCTTC.

In DNA, the CDR3 is TGTGCCAGCAGTTACGCAGGGCCTGACACTGAAGCTTTCTTT. Protein product: CASSYAGPDTEAFF. The chain recombines TRBV6-5 with TRBJ1-1; weak D call: TRBD1 (5 bases). This CDR3 contains 14 residues. CDR1 is MNHEY, CDR2 SVGAGI, per germline. V was trimmed by 2 bases and J by 3 bases, leaving 10 bases between them.

The chain couples TRBV18 to TRBJ1-6, with 7 positions matching TRBD1. The germline gives CDR1 KGHSH, CDR2 LQKENI. The length of the CDR3 is 16 residues. Germline trimming cut 3 bases from V and 5 bases from J; bases unmatched to any gene: 7. CDR3 coding DNA: TGTGCCAGCTCACCGCCGGGACAGCGCGATAATTCACCCCTCCACTTT. This gives the protein CASSPPGQRDNSPLHF. The full variable domain, completed using reference TRBV18 and TRBJ1-6, is NAGVMQNPRHLVRRRGQEARLRCSPMKGHSHVYWYRQLPEEGLKFMVYLQKENIIDESGMPKERFSAEFPKEGPSILRIQQVVRGDSAAYFCASSPPGQRDNSPLHFGNGTRLTVT.

This rearrangement joins TRBV7-9 to TRBJ2-7; TRBD1 matches at 11 bases. The J segment lost 3 bases and the V segment lost 5 bases, leaving 0 bases of the junction unmatched. This CDR3 spans 13 amino acids. The germline V gene encodes CDR1 SEHNR and CDR2 FQNEAQ (reference sequence). CDR3 sequence reads: CASSGTGGYEQYF. DNA for the CDR3: TGTGCCAGCAGCGGGACAGGGGGCTACGAGCAGTACTTC.

The J gene is TRBJ1-5, the V gene TRBV9, with D perhaps TRBD1 (6 bases). The V gene lost 6 bases and the J gene lost 6 bases, with 13 bases spanning the gap. Germline CDR1 is SGDLS and CDR2 is YYNGEE. The CDR3 has 13 residues. CDR3 nucleotide sequence: TGTGCCAGCACTGGGGGCAATAGTCAGCCCCAGCATTTT. This encodes CASTGGNSQPQHF. Complete variable domain (other parts from reference TRBV9 and TRBJ1-5): DSGVTQTPKHLITATGQRVTLRCSPRSGDLSVYWYQQSLDQGLQFLIQYYNGEERAKGNILERFSAQQFPDLHSELNLSSLELGDSALYFCASTGGNSQPQHFGDGTRLSIL.

V usage is TRBV11-3 and J usage is TRBJ2-7, with 7 bases matching TRBD2. CDR1 and CDR2 from the germline V gene are SGHNT and YENEEA. The J segment lost 6 bases and the V segment lost 4 bases, leaving 15 bases of the junction unmatched. The CDR3 totals 16 residues. The CDR3 loop reads CASSSTPSGGRGEQYF. The CDR3 DNA sequence: TGTGCCAGCAGCTCAACTCCGTCGGGGGGACGCGGCGAGCAGTACTTC. The full variable domain, its missing parts supplied by reference TRBV11-3 and TRBJ2-7, is EAGVVQSPRYKIIEKKQPVAFWCNPISGHNTLYWYLQNLGQGPELLIRYENEEAVDDSQLPKDRFSAERLKGVDSTLKIQPAELGDSAVYLCASSSTPSGGRGEQYFGPGTRLTVT.

V is TRBV14 and J is TRBJ2-7; D is possibly TRBD1 (5 bases). This CDR3 is built from 16 residues. Germline CDR1 is SGHDN and CDR2 is FVKESK. Deletions cut 3 bases from V and 6 bases from J, with 21 bases between. CDR3 in DNA: TGTGCCAGCAGCCACCCTGGGGCCAAAGCGCGGAGCGAGCAGTACTTC. It is translated as CASSHPGAKARSEQYF.

Judged by abundance, this clone is medium-sized (0.01 to 0.1%). This sequence joins TRBV5-4 and TRBJ1-1, with TRBD1 as a possible D gene (5 bases). V lost 0 bases and J 0 bases, leaving 12 bases between the germline ends. The CDR3 sequence is 16 residues long. Germline lookup yields CDR1 SGHNT and CDR2 YYREEE (reference sequence). CDR3 sequence: CASSLGGEELNTEAFF. The CDR3 DNA is TGTGCCAGCAGCTTGGGGGGGGAGGAATTGAACACTGAAGCTTTCTTT.

The V call is TRBV6-4, the J call TRBJ2-1; D is possibly TRBD2 (5 bases). Looked up from germline, CDR1 is MRHNA and CDR2 is SNTAGT. CDR3 length: 14 amino acids. V lost 3 bases, J lost 4 bases, and 10 bases lay in between. In DNA, the CDR3 is TGTGCCAGCAGTGAAGAGGACTGGTACAATGAGCAGTTCTTC. Encoded protein: CASSEEDWYNEQFF.

The chain recombines TRBV4-1 with TRBJ2-7; D call uncertain. V lost 1 base and J 2 bases, leaving 6 bases between the germline ends. CDR3 length: 13 amino acids. Germline loops: CDR1 MGHRA, CDR2 YSYEKL. CDR3 sequence reads: CASSQGEAYEQYF. The CDR3 DNA reads TGCGCCAGCAGCCAAGGCGAAGCCTACGAGCAGTACTTC.

V is TRBV7-9 and J is TRBJ2-7; perhaps TRBD2 as D (7 bases). The CDR3 runs to 14 residues. Trimming removed 4 bases at V and 0 bases at J, with 10 bases between. Per germline, CDR1 SEHNR and CDR2 FQNEAQ (reference sequence). The CDR3 reads CASSSGGLSYEQYF. For the CDR3, the DNA is TGTGCCAGCAGCTCGGGGGGCCTCTCCTACGAGCAGTACTTC.

This clone was picked up one time. The rearrangement links TRBV18 to TRBJ2-7; D might be TRBD2 (6 bases). Deletions cut 8 bases from V and 4 bases from J, with 27 bases between. The CDR3 loop spans 17 amino acids. Germline values: CDR1 KGHSH, CDR2 LQKENI. The DNA of the CDR3 is TGTGCCAGCACAATCACGGTGGAGGGTCTATCCCGTTACGAGCAGTACTTC. Translating it yields CASTITVEGLSRYEQYF. The whole variable domain, filled in from reference TRBV18 and TRBJ2-7, reads NAGVMQNPRHLVRRRGQEARLRCSPMKGHSHVYWYRQLPEEGLKFMVYLQKENIIDESGMPKERFSAEFPKEGPSILRIQQVVRGDSAAYFCASTITVEGLSRYEQYFGPGTRLTVT.

The CDR3 region is CASSGTEAFF. CDR3 nucleotide sequence: TGTGCCAGCTCGGGCACTGAAGCTTTCTTT. The chain employs TRBV27 and TRBJ1-1; D is uncertain. In germline, CDR1 is MNHEY, CDR2 SMNVEV (reference sequence). The CDR3 sequence is 10 residues long. Trimming took 8 bases from V and 4 from J, leaving 5 bases between them.

The V and J genes are TRBV10-3 and TRBJ2-2; perhaps TRBD2 as D (6 bases). Germline V lookup: CDR1 ENHRY, CDR2 SYGVKD. The length of the CDR3 is 16 residues. V was trimmed by 3 bases and J by 0 bases, leaving 11 bases between them. CDR3 in DNA: TGTGCCATCAGTGATCTAGGAGGGTCGAACACCGGGGAGCTGTTTTTT. This codes for CAISDLGGSNTGELFF.

V usage is TRBV4-3 and J usage is TRBJ1-4; D not certain. The CDR3 runs to 15 residues. The V gene lost 2 bases and the J gene lost 7 bases, with 14 bases spanning the gap. Germline-derived CDR1 and CDR2 are LGHNA and YSLEER. CDR3 coding DNA: TGCGCCAGCAGCCAATCCGGGGAAGGGTTTGAAAAACTGTTTTTT. This sequence encodes CASSQSGEGFEKLFF.

In this sample, this clone turned up a few times. V is TRBV4-3 and J is TRBJ1-2; weak D call: TRBD1 (5 bases). V was cut by 1 base and J by 11 bases, with 14 bases left in between. The CDR3 length is 13 residues. Germline values: CDR1 LGHNA, CDR2 YSLEER. The CDR3 DNA follows: TGCGCCAGCAGCCAAGGGGTCCGACAGCAATACACCTTC. It codes for CASSQGVRQQYTF.

This chain uses TRBV6-5 with TRBJ2-1, with 7 positions matching TRBD1. Germline V gene lookup returns CDR1 MNHEY and CDR2 SVGAGI. V lost 0 bases, J lost 7 bases, and 3 bases stayed unmatched. There are 14 residues in the CDR3. The CDR3 spells CASSYSRDRNEQFF. The CDR3 DNA follows: TGTGCCAGCAGTTACTCGAGGGACAGAAATGAGCAGTTCTTC.

V and J are TRBV4-3 and TRBJ2-1; 10 positions match TRBD1. The ends lost 4 bases at V and 7 bases at J; junction bases unmatched: 1. CDR3 length: 13 residues. Germline CDR1 is LGHNA and CDR2 is YSLEER. CDR3 amino acids: CASSPGQGNEQFF. The CDR3 nucleotides read TGCGCCAGCAGCCCGGGACAGGGGAATGAGCAGTTCTTC.